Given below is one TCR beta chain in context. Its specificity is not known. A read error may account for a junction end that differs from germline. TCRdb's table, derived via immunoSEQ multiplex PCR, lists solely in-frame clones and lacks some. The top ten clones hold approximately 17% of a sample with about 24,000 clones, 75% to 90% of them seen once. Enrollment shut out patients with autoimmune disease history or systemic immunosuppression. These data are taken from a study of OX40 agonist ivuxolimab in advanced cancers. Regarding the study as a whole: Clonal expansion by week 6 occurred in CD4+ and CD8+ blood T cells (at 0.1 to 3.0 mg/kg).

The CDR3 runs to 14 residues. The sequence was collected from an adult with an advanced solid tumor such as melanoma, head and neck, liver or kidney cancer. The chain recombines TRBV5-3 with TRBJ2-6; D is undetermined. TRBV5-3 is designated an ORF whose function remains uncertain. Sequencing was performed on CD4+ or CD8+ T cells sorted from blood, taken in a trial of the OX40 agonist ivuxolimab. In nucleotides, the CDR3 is TGTGCCAGCAGCTTAGTCGGGTCGGCCAACGTCCTGACTTTC. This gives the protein CASSLVGSANVLTF.